This T cell receptor (beta chain) appears in the sequencing data of a study of cytomegalovirus exposure and HLA in healthy donors. This table comes from immunoSEQ multiplex PCR, and its TCRdb copy is limited to in-frame clones, with some not included. This table has 220,000 or so clones, less than 90% appearing once. The CDR3 has 20 residues. Per germline, CDR1 SGDLS and CDR2 YYNGEE. The ends lost 1 base at V and 0 bases at J; junction bases unmatched: 8. A single count supports this clone. The sequenced sample consisted of PBMCs. This sequence was found in a woman aged 18-29 years in good health and CMV-seronegative. The genes are TRBV9 and TRBJ2-1; 15 bases agree with TRBD2. The CDR3 protein is CASSVSGLAGGINSYNEQFF. The DNA for the CDR3 is TGTGCCAGCAGCGTATCTGGACTAGCGGGAGGGATAAACTCCTACAATGAGCAGTTCTTC.